This TCR beta chain is from a study of CD8 T cells in Susac syndrome. At the level of the study: Treatment at blood withdrawal was none, corticosteroids, or intravenous immunoglobulin alone in Susac syndrome patients. Overall study findings and caveats: The CD4+ T cell repertoires that were profiled in Susac syndrome showed no clonal expansion.

The length of the CDR3 is 15 residues. Trimming took 0 bases from V and 0 from J, leaving 9 bases between them. Germline V gene sequence: CDR1 MDHEN, CDR2 SYDVKM. A note on this clonotype: No antigen is known for it.

It was with random hexamers that roughly 0.45 to 1 ug RNA was reverse transcribed. TCRdb called the immunoSEQ multiplex PCR reads again in MiXCR, with one record for every CDR3 protein. This table holds under 200,000 distinct CDR3 sequences, 91% found once. Definite or probable Susac syndrome was diagnosed using recently defined diagnostic criteria. TEMRA cells were FACS-enriched, with CD8+ and CD4+ T cells isolated negatively. The sequence derives from a human donor with Susac syndrome. The genes are TRBV28 and TRBJ2-7; TRBD1 is a possible D gene (5 bases). What was sequenced was CD4+ T cells from PBMCs. The CDR3 loop is CASSLWDKDSYEQYF. The CDR3 DNA sequence: TGTGCCAGCAGTTTATGGGACAAGGACTCCTACGAGCAGTACTTC.